One and the same sample provided the 5 T cell receptor beta chains below, sequenced in a study of shared clonotypes between healthy human individuals. Only in-frame clones appear in the TCRdb table, and some are missing; sequencing was by immunoSEQ multiplex PCR. The sample shows 470,000 or so clones, over 70% of them seen only once. Sequencing was performed on PBMCs. These receptors all come from a woman in her thirties or forties in good health. Some clones in this sample may be carry-over from other donors' samples.

Of note for this clone: Different DNA sequences within this sample yield the same CDR3. The chain joins TRBV9 to TRBJ1-4, with D tentatively TRBD1 (5 bases). Germline V CDR1 and CDR2: SGDLS, YYNGEE. The CDR3 is made up of 15 amino acids. V was cut by 0 bases and J by 5 bases, with 11 bases left in between. The CDR3 region has the DNA TGTGCCAGCAGCGTAGGGGGCAGGCGGAATGAAAAACTGTTTTTT. As protein: CASSVGGRRNEKLFF. Full variable domain (outside the CDR3, taken from reference TRBV9 and TRBJ1-4): DSGVTQTPKHLITATGQRVTLRCSPRSGDLSVYWYQQSLDQGLQFLIQYYNGEERAKGNILERFSAQQFPDLHSELNLSSLELGDSALYFCASSVGGRRNEKLFFGSGTQLSVL.

The chain is built from TRBV11-3 and TRBJ2-3; TRBD2 aligns across 13 bases. The junction had 10 bases not matched to a gene; V was cut back by 5 bases and J by 5 bases. CDR1 SGHNT and CDR2 YENEEA come from the germline V gene. This CDR3 has 17 amino acids. The DNA for the CDR3 is TGTGCCAGCAGCCCCCGAGCGGGACTAGCGGGACAAGATACGCAGTATTTT. Its translation is CASSPRAGLAGQDTQYF.

This sequence joins TRBV5-4 and TRBJ2-2; 9 nucleotides match TRBD2. V was clipped by 0 bases and J by 5 bases; unmatched bases: 5. The CDR3 is 16 amino acids. The germline gives CDR1 SGHNT, CDR2 YYREEE (reference sequence). CDR3 sequence reads: CASSLVAGAQTGELFF. CDR3 bases: TGTGCCAGCAGCTTGGTAGCGGGAGCGCAAACCGGGGAGCTGTTTTTT.

The chain carries TRBV2 and TRBJ1-1, with 7 bases lining up with TRBD1. The CDR3 totals 14 residues. The germline gives CDR1 SNHLY, CDR2 FYNNEI. The trim removed 5 bases at V and 0 bases at J, leaving 3 bases unmatched. In DNA form, the CDR3 reads TGTGCCAGCAGTTGGACAGGAATGAACACTGAAGCTTTCTTT. Translated, it gives CASSWTGMNTEAFF.

This chain connects TRBV18 to TRBJ2-7, with D possibly called TRBD1 or TRBD2 (5 bases each). The CDR3 spans 12 residues. Germline V gene lookup returns CDR1 KGHSH and CDR2 LQKENI. Trimming took 3 bases from V and 5 from J, leaving 8 bases between them. The CDR3 DNA reads as TGTGCCAGCTCACCTGGGACCGACGAGCAGTACTTC. It encodes CASSPGTDEQYF.